Below, 13 T cell receptor beta chains from the same sample are listed, as sequenced in a study of cytomegalovirus exposure and HLA in healthy donors. In the PCR, 60 Vbeta and 13 Jbeta primers were used. Data came from immunoSEQ multiplex PCR; TCRdb stores just in-frame clones and leaves some out. The sample contains over 35,000 clones, over 60% of which appear only once. The sequenced sample consisted of PBMCs. The receptor set was obtained from a middle-aged man in good health and CMV-seronegative.

The chain combines TRBV18 with TRBJ2-7, with TRBD1 identical over 7 bases. Trimming at V came to 3 bases and at J to 0 bases, leaving 2 bases not matched to a gene. The CDR3 contains 14 residues. Germline CDR1 is KGHSH and CDR2 is LQKENI. CDR3 nucleotides: TGTGCCAGCTCACCGACAGGGTTCTCCTACGAGCAGTACTTC. This sequence encodes CASSPTGFSYEQYF.

This chain connects TRBV6-5 to TRBJ2-2, with TRBD1 matching 7 bases. CDR3 length: 13 amino acids. Germline values: CDR1 MNHEY, CDR2 SVGAGI. The junction had 0 bases not matched to a gene; V was cut back by 5 bases and J by 3 bases. The CDR3 loop reads CASSDRDTGELFF. CDR3 nucleotides: TGTGCCAGCAGTGACAGGGACACCGGGGAGCTGTTTTTT.

The gene calls are TRBV7-2 and TRBJ2-3; TRBD2 aligns across 10 bases. Trimming removed 5 bases from V and 2 bases from J; junction bases left unmatched: 7. Germline-derived CDR1 and CDR2 are SGHTA and FQGNSA. The length of the CDR3 is 16 residues. CDR3 DNA sequence: TGTGCCAGCAGCGAATTTAGCGGGGGGCCCACAGATACGCAGTATTTT. Its protein is CASSEFSGGPTDTQYF. Full variable domain (rest looked up from reference TRBV7-2 and TRBJ2-3): GAGVSQSPSNKVTEKGKDVELRCDPISGHTALYWYRQSLGQGLEFLIYFQGNSAPDKSGLPSDRFSAERTGGSVSTLTIQRTQQEDSAVYLCASSEFSGGPTDTQYFGPGTRLTVL.

The rearrangement uses TRBV6-1 and TRBJ1-2, with a tentative D call TRBD1 (5 bases). Germline assignment: CDR1 MNHNS and CDR2 SASEGT. The V gene lost 1 base and the J gene lost 4 bases, with 10 bases spanning the gap. The CDR3 runs 14 residues. Here the CDR3 DNA reads TGTGCCAGCAGTGAAGATGGGGCGAGCTATGGCTACACCTTC. This sequence encodes CASSEDGASYGYTF.

This clone has more than one count but fewer than ten. V gene TRBV5-5 combines with J gene TRBJ1-6, with D possibly matching TRBD1 (6 bases). The germline gives CDR1 SGHKS, CDR2 YYEKEE (reference sequence). V lost 4 bases to trimming and J lost 10 bases, with 9 bases between them. The CDR3 spans 12 residues. For the CDR3, the DNA is TGTGCCAGCAGCACAGGGTCGTCACCCCTCCACTTT. This sequence encodes CASSTGSSPLHF. The complete variable domain, with remaining parts taken from reference TRBV5-5 and TRBJ1-6, reads DAGVTQSPTHLIKTRGQQVTLRCSPISGHKSVSWYQQVLGQGPQFIFQYYEKEERGRGNFPDRFSARQFPNYSSELNVNALLLGDSALYLCASSTGSSPLHFGNGTRLTVT.

The CDR3 DNA follows: TGTGCCAGCAGCTTGGTTGGCAGGGTCCTCAATCAGCCCCAGCATTTT. This codes for CASSLVGRVLNQPQHF. The chain combines TRBV5-4 with TRBJ1-5; the D gene is possibly TRBD1 (5 bases). V was shortened by 0 bases and J by 3 bases, with 13 bases between the two germline ends. CDR1 is SGHNT, CDR2 YYREEE, per germline (reference sequence). This CDR3 has 16 residues.

The V call is TRBV27, the J call TRBJ1-6, with unresolved D. V lost 9 bases to trimming and J lost 11 bases, with 8 bases between them. This CDR3 region has 10 residues. Looked up from germline, CDR1 is MNHEY and CDR2 is SMNVEV (reference sequence). CDR3 DNA: TGTGCCAGTGATTGGCCACCCCTCCACTTT. Translation: CASDWPPLHF.

The rearrangement joins TRBV6-5 to TRBJ1-1, with 8 bases fitting TRBD1. Germline V gene sequence: CDR1 MNHEY, CDR2 SVGAGI. This CDR3 spans 14 amino acids. V trimming: 6 bases; J trimming: 1 base; junction bases outside the gene matches: 4. Written as DNA, the CDR3 is TGTGCCAGCAGCCGCGGACAGGGGAACACTGAAGCTTTCTTT. This sequence encodes CASSRGQGNTEAFF.

This clone has just one count. The chain links TRBV11-3 to TRBJ2-7; 7 bases map to TRBD2. Germline assignment: CDR1 SGHNT and CDR2 YENEEA. The CDR3 runs 13 residues. Unmatched junction bases numbered 3, after V lost 1 base and J lost 6 bases. CDR3 amino acids: CASSLGLAGEQYF. Here the CDR3 DNA reads TGTGCCAGCAGCTTAGGACTAGCAGGCGAGCAGTACTTC.

The gene calls are TRBV4-2 and TRBJ2-7; 8 positions match TRBD2. The CDR3 contains 15 residues. The V and J ends lost 1 base and 3 bases, in that order; junction bases with no gene match: 5. CDR1 is LGHNA, CDR2 YNFKEQ, per germline. The CDR3 here is CASSQALAGGYEQYF. The CDR3 nucleotides are TGTGCCAGCAGCCAAGCCTTGGCGGGGGGCTACGAGCAGTACTTC.

The chain employs TRBV7-2 and TRBJ1-6, with D tentatively TRBD1 (6 bases). The CDR3 is made up of 15 amino acids. Germline lookup yields CDR1 SGHTA and CDR2 FQGNSA. Trimming pared 0 bases from V and 15 bases from J, leaving 18 bases between. CDR3 in amino acids: CASSLADARGRDLHF. The CDR3 DNA reads TGTGCCAGCAGCTTAGCGGATGCCAGGGGCCGGGACCTCCACTTT.

V usage is TRBV9 and J usage is TRBJ1-5, with D maybe TRBD1 (5 bases). CDR1 SGDLS and CDR2 YYNGEE come from the germline V gene. With 1 base removed from V and 7 bases from J, the gap between germline ends came to 15 bases. The CDR3 is 15 residues long. The CDR3 DNA is TGTGCCAGCAGCGTATCCTCAGGGCCCGGGCAGCCCCAGCATTTT. This sequence encodes CASSVSSGPGQPQHF.

The chain employs TRBV6-6 and TRBJ1-1, with D possibly being TRBD1 (6 bases). Germline V lookup: CDR1 MNHNY, CDR2 SVGAGI (reference sequence). V lost 8 bases, J lost 2 bases, and 15 bases lay in between. This CDR3 is 14 amino acids long. The CDR3 DNA sequence: TGTGCCAGCTGGGGGCAGGGCGAAAACACTGAAGCTTTCTTT. This sequence encodes CASWGQGENTEAFF.